The 8 T cell receptor beta chains presented below share a single source sample, sequenced in a study of identical twins. MiXCR, applied by TCRdb to the 5' RACE reads, yields one record per CDR3 protein. The table has more than 1.5 million distinct CDR3 sequences, about 32% seen once. Material: cord blood. Receptors originate from a newborn girl in good health.

This chain connects TRBV28 to TRBJ1-5; the match to TRBD1 covers 10 bases. Trimming removed 10 bases from V and 3 bases from J; junction bases left unmatched: 12. This CDR3 has 16 amino acids. Germline CDR1 is MDHEN and CDR2 is SYDVKM. CDR3 sequence reads: CANRPPTGGSNQPQHF. The CDR3 coding sequence is TGTGCCAACAGACCCCCGACAGGGGGCTCCAATCAGCCCCAGCATTTT.

To note about this clonotype: A read error may be the cause here, since a much bigger clone is one base away. The V call is TRBV29-1, the J call TRBJ2-1; 13 nucleotides align to TRBD2. Germline V gene lookup returns CDR1 SQVTM and CDR2 ANQGSEA. This CDR3 has 16 amino acids. The V and J ends lost 1 base and 12 bases, in that order; junction bases with no gene match: 12. DNA for the CDR3: TGCAGCGTTGAAGCAATGCGACTAGCGGGGGGTCTTGTGCAGTTCTTC. The encoded protein is CSVEAMRLAGGLVQFF.

This chain uses TRBV30 with TRBJ2-3; D is tentatively TRBD1 or TRBD2 (5 bases each). Trimming removed 2 bases at V and 5 bases at J, with 14 bases between. The germline V gene encodes CDR1 GTSNPN and CDR2 SVGIG (reference sequence). This CDR3 comprises 14 residues. The chain's CDR3 is CAWSSRDLKDTQYF. The CDR3 DNA follows: TGTGCCTGGAGTTCCCGGGACCTCAAAGATACGCAGTATTTT.

The chain couples TRBV20-1 to TRBJ2-3; TRBD2 matches at 7 bases. CDR3 length equals 16 residues. V was clipped by 1 base and J by 6 bases; unmatched bases: 13. Germline CDR1 DFQATT, CDR2 SNEGSKA (reference sequence). The CDR3, as DNA: TGCAGTGCTAGAGCGGCATCCGGGAGGTTTTACGATACGCAGTATTTT. This codes for CSARAASGRFYDTQYF.

In its sample, this clonotype was seen a few times. This chain joins TRBV3-1 and TRBJ2-1; D is possibly TRBD1 or TRBD2 (5 bases each). This CDR3 is 17 amino acids long. V lost 2 bases, J lost 6 bases, and 20 bases lay in between. Germline-derived CDR1 and CDR2 are LGHDT and YNNKEL (reference sequence). CDR3 loop: CASSQSYRSSRVNEQFF. The CDR3 DNA reads as TGTGCCAGCAGCCAATCCTACCGGTCTAGCAGGGTCAATGAGCAGTTCTTC.

This clonotype was observed many times. CDR3 region: CASSQELASSYEQYF. CDR3 DNA: TGTGCCAGCAGCCAAGAACTCGCCTCCTCCTACGAGCAGTACTTC. This chain links TRBV4-2 with TRBJ2-7; unclear D gene. CDR1 and CDR2 from the germline V gene are LGHNA and YNFKEQ. V lost 0 bases and J 0 bases, leaving 9 bases between the germline ends. The CDR3 length is 15 residues.

This clonotype was counted between two and nine times. A read error may be the cause here, since a much bigger clone is one base away. The rearrangement links TRBV12-3 or TRBV12-4 to TRBJ2-3; TRBD2 aligns across 11 bases. V lost 6 bases, J lost 1 base, and 3 bases stayed unmatched. CDR3 length: 15 residues. The CDR3: CASRKGLAGTDTQYF. The DNA for the CDR3 is TGTGCCAGCAGGAAGGGACTAGCGGGCACAGATACGCAGTATTTT.

J is TRBJ2-7 and V is TRBV10-3, with 12 bases aligning to TRBD2. The germline gives CDR1 ENHRY, CDR2 SYGVKD. V was clipped by 6 bases and J by 7 bases; unmatched bases: 7. The CDR3 runs to 14 residues. The CDR3 DNA sequence: TGTGCCATCAGCCTAGCGGGGGGGTACAATGAGCAGTACTTC. Residues: CAISLAGGYNEQYF.